The 14 T cell receptor beta chains presented below share a single source sample, sequenced in a study of a mutant IDH1 vaccine in newly diagnosed glioma (dated by TCRdb to the early 2020s). The label giving this sample's time point can be read as: week 47, end of study. Each vaccine dose was 300 ug of a 20-mer mutant IDH1 peptide in Montanide, given subcutaneously with topical imiquimod. These TCRs' antigens remain unknown. Libraries were built with the immunoSEQ multiplex PCR assay. TCRdb obtained this table from immuneACCESS and retained in-frame rearrangements with V and J assigned. These tables miss some clones; where compared with another copy, unresolved V genes account for less than half of the shortfall, and the remainder is unexplained. This sample has about 90,000 clones in its table, and around nine tenths of those were observed once. The ten most abundant clones make up around 0.77% of the sample.

This specimen was PBMCs, taken from a glioma patient whose treatment included an IDH1 peptide vaccine. The receptors were sampled from a woman aged 45-59 years with glioma.

The chain carries TRBV30 and TRBJ1-4; perhaps TRBD1 as D (6 bases). Germline V lookup: CDR1 GTSNPN, CDR2 SVGIG (reference sequence). The V gene lost 2 bases and the J gene lost 6 bases, with 19 bases spanning the gap. The CDR3 sequence is 16 residues long. CDR3 coding DNA: TGTGCCTGGAGTAAGGGAGGGGGGCGCGGAGATGAAAAACTGTTTTTT. This gives the protein CAWSKGGGRGDEKLFF. The complete variable domain, with remaining parts taken from reference TRBV30 and TRBJ1-4, reads SQTIHQWPATLVQPVGSPLSLECTVEGTSNPNLYWYRQAAGRGLQLLFYSVGIGQISSEVPQNLSASRPQDRQFILSSKKLLLSDSGFYLCAWSKGGGRGDEKLFFGSGTQLSVL.

This clone has just a few counts. This sequence joins TRBV10-3 and TRBJ2-7, with 8 bases fitting TRBD1. The CDR3 runs to 14 residues. Germline V CDR1 and CDR2: ENHRY, SYGVKD. V gave up 3 bases and J gave up 1 base; unmatched junction bases: 2. The CDR3 here is CAISDRDRSYEQYF. CDR3 DNA: TGTGCCATCAGTGACCGGGACAGGTCCTACGAGCAGTACTTC.

Only a few counts were recorded for this clone. The genes are TRBV9 and TRBJ1-4; 9 nucleotides line up with TRBD1. Germline-derived CDR1 and CDR2 are SGDLS and YYNGEE. The CDR3 is 15 residues long. J lost 8 bases, V lost 4 bases, and 9 bases had no gene match. The CDR3 is CASSPETGGEEKLFF. The CDR3 DNA reads as TGTGCCAGCAGCCCGGAGACAGGGGGGGAGGAAAAACTGTTTTTT.

This sequence joins TRBV5-1 and TRBJ2-3; D uncertain. Trimming stripped 1 base from V and 9 bases from J, with 12 bases between. CDR1 is SGHRS, CDR2 YFSETQ, per germline. CDR3 length: 13 residues. This CDR3 reads CASSLSASETQYF. CDR3 nucleotide sequence: TGCGCCAGCAGCTTGAGCGCTAGTGAAACGCAGTATTTT.

This chain links TRBV4-1 with TRBJ2-3, with 9 positions matching TRBD1. Losses at the gene ends were 3 bases for V and 1 base for J; bases not matched to a gene: 2. Germline-derived CDR1 and CDR2 are MGHRA and YSYEKL. This CDR3 has 15 residues. The CDR3 sequence: CASSQRQGGTDTQYF. CDR3 DNA sequence: TGCGCCAGCAGCCAGAGACAGGGGGGCACAGATACGCAGTATTTT.

For this clone: This CDR3 is also generated by other DNA sequences in the sample. The genes are TRBV18 and TRBJ2-5; no definite D call. The germline gives CDR1 KGHSH, CDR2 LQKENI. The CDR3 extends over 13 amino acids. V lost 4 bases to trimming and J lost 1 base, with 7 bases between them. CDR3 loop: CASSRDSQETQYF. Written as DNA, the CDR3 is TGTGCCAGCTCACGAGACTCCCAAGAGACCCAGTACTTC.

The chain joins TRBV5-1 to TRBJ2-3, with D perhaps TRBD1 (6 bases). The length of the CDR3 is 14 residues. Trimming took 6 bases from V and 2 from J, leaving 13 bases between them. CDR1 is SGHRS and CDR2 is YFSETQ in the germline V gene. CDR3 in amino acids: CASTHGQITDTQYF. The CDR3 region has the DNA TGCGCCAGCACCCACGGACAGATCACAGATACGCAGTATTTT.

V usage is TRBV6-6 and J usage is TRBJ1-1; 9 bases align to TRBD1. Germline loops: CDR1 MNHNY, CDR2 SVGAGI (reference sequence). CDR3 length equals 15 residues. Trimming at V came to 6 bases and at J to 1 base, leaving 6 bases not matched to a gene. The CDR3 sequence: CASSPGTGKNTEAFF. The CDR3 nucleotides read TGTGCCAGCAGCCCCGGGACAGGGAAGAACACTGAAGCTTTCTTT.

The V and J genes are TRBV5-1 and TRBJ1-2; D is uncertain. CDR1 SGHRS and CDR2 YFSETQ come from the germline V gene. V was trimmed by 2 bases and J by 2 bases, leaving 7 bases between them. The CDR3 is 13 amino acids. The CDR3 is CASSFRMNYGYTF. The CDR3 coding sequence is TGCGCCAGCAGCTTTAGGATGAACTATGGCTACACCTTC.

This sequence joins TRBV6-4 and TRBJ2-3, with D uncertain. Per germline, CDR1 MRHNA and CDR2 SNTAGT. CDR3 length: 13 residues. Trimming stripped 5 bases from V and 6 bases from J, with 12 bases between. CDR3 sequence: CASSPNLVDTQYF. CDR3 nucleotides: TGTGCCAGCAGTCCTAACCTCGTGGATACGCAGTATTTT.

The genes are TRBV2 and TRBJ1-6; D unclear. With 4 bases removed from V and 9 bases from J, the gap between germline ends came to 16 bases. CDR1 is SNHLY and CDR2 is FYNNEI in the germline V gene. The CDR3 extends over 15 amino acids. As DNA, the CDR3 is TGTGCCAGCAGTGCCCTGAACGGGCAATCTTCACCCCTCCACTTT. Translating it yields CASSALNGQSSPLHF.

V is TRBV28 and J is TRBJ1-1; D possibly corresponds to TRBD1 (6 bases). V was pared by 6 bases and J by 0 bases, with 14 bases between. The CDR3 runs 15 residues. Germline V gene lookup returns CDR1 MDHEN and CDR2 SYDVKM. The CDR3: CASSRRQAVNTEAFF. The CDR3 coding sequence is TGTGCCAGCAGCCGACGACAGGCGGTGAACACTGAAGCTTTCTTT.

The sample holds a few counts of this clone. This chain uses TRBV5-1 with TRBJ2-1; 7 nucleotides agree with TRBD1. The CDR3 sequence is 15 residues long. In germline, CDR1 is SGHRS, CDR2 YFSETQ. J was trimmed by 1 base and V by 2 bases; bases with no gene match: 3. The CDR3 sequence: CASSFRQGSYNEQFF. As DNA, the CDR3 is TGCGCCAGCAGCTTTAGACAGGGATCCTACAATGAGCAGTTCTTC.

V usage is TRBV5-1 and J usage is TRBJ2-3; TRBD2 is a possible D gene (5 bases). The germline V gene encodes CDR1 SGHRS and CDR2 YFSETQ. CDR3 length equals 14 residues. Between the trimmed V and J ends, which lost 4 bases and 2 bases, there was a span of 11 bases. The CDR3 loop reads CASSPGILTDTQYF. The CDR3 DNA sequence: TGCGCCAGCAGCCCGGGGATTCTCACAGATACGCAGTATTTT.